This T cell receptor beta chain emerged from a study of T-cell memory formation after mild COVID-19. Using its own MiXCR run on the 5' RACE reads, TCRdb lists one record per CDR3 protein. The sample records some 100,000 distinct CDR3 sequences, 11% being singletons. This clonotype has more than one count but fewer than ten. CDR3 size: 14 residues. With V trimmed by 5 bases and J by 5 bases, 8 bases remained unmatched. CDR1 is MNHEY and CDR2 is SVGEGT in the germline V gene. The chain has TRBV6-2 or TRBV6-3 and TRBJ2-5; 7 bases align to TRBD2. The sample comprised PBMCs or a T cell subset sorted from them (not recorded which). The receptor's source is a man younger than 35 who had mild COVID-19 (a few samples of this study predate the infection). Cell type and time point are not known. The CDR3 DNA follows: TGTGCCAGCAGTGGATGGGGGGGGTTGGAGACCCAGTACTTC. Encoded protein: CASSGWGGLETQYF.